This TCR beta chain stems from a study of spatial heterogeneity in lung cancer. Study information: Compared with alpha-chain sequences, beta-chain sequences were consistently detected in greater numbers.

MiXCR was run by TCRdb on the 5' RACE reads, yielding one entry per CDR3 protein. The table lists 35,000 to 45,000 distinct CDR3 sequences, 5% to 5.5% of them singletons, with approximately 24% in the top ten. This clonotype was picked up many times. This sample's time point: sample taken at primary tumor resection. The CDR3 spans 16 residues. CDR1 is MDHEN, CDR2 SYDVKM, per germline. V lost 3 bases and J lost 4; bases outside the gene matches: 7. Specimen: PBMCs, collected at surgery. The rearrangement joins TRBV28 to TRBJ2-1; 9 nucleotides agree with TRBD2. This clonotype was sampled from a female donor with early-stage non-small cell lung cancer. The CDR3 DNA follows: TGTGCCAGCAGTTTGGGTCTAGCGGGGAGATACAATGAGCAGTTCTTC. It yields the protein CASSLGLAGRYNEQFF.